Sequencing of this TCR beta chain was carried out in a study of cytomegalovirus exposure and HLA in healthy donors (dated by TCRdb to 2015 to 2018). Study-level background: According to a later analysis, one platform produced both the roughly 110 validation repertoires and the 550 to 800 repertoires of the first cohort. In addition to the first cohort of roughly 700 subjects, a separate validation cohort of around 110 different subjects was used. The study was designed to test whether signatures of past pathogen exposure could be identified by cataloging public T cell receptors. High-throughput TCR immunosequencing, statistical association of individual TCRs with disease status, and machine learning were combined to predict cytomegalovirus infection status.

The research as a whole found: Of the cluster scores, around 95% were above 0 in a later analysis, which found that TCRs clustered in the first cohort also tended to co-occur in the roughly 130 validation repertoires. In vitro tests confirmed that a few of the cytomegalovirus-associated TCR beta chains recognize cytomegalovirus antigens. The study listed 150 to 200 TCR beta chains as associated with cytomegalovirus. In both the original and validation cohorts, the classifier was reported to diagnose cytomegalovirus status with high specificity and sensitivity. The validation cohort had no HLA typing available for a later analysis, so co-occurrence within that cohort was assessed over all 110 or so repertoires. The authors suggested that the approach could potentially be extended to other disease states and immunological phenotypes. Across donors, most TCR sequences were observed very rarely, whereas some public TCRs were present in many individuals.

Comment on this clone: Its antigen has not been determined. There are no base qualities to consult, and no much larger clone falls within one base.

The library was prepared using the immunoSEQ multiplex PCR assay. Per the source publication's procedure: To diagnose cytomegalovirus status from the catalog of TCR beta chain sequences, a statistical classification framework was built. This is the immuneACCESS table as TCRdb keeps it, with only in-frame sequences that have V and J called. A part of the clones is gone; compared with another copy, unresolved V genes explain less than half, and the rest is unexplained. V, J and clone size are those of that table, while D and trimming were read from the DNA. Across this sample there are fewer than 250,000 clones, with approximately 87% seen only once. The ten most abundant clones make up roughly 2.5% of the sample. Donors formed part of the validation cohort, which comprised 120 subjects and was distinct from the first cohort of roughly 600 subjects. CDR1 and CDR2 were assigned from the germline V gene (reference sequence) as SEHNR and FQNEAQ. The CDR3 runs 17 amino acids, cysteine and phenylalanine included. Just the 51-base CDR3 DNA is kept, in frame starting at base 1. Trimming costs V 3 bases and J 7 bases, and their ends lie 19 bases apart.

This sequence uses TRBV7-9 and TRBJ1-6; TRBD1 is perhaps the D gene, given 5 matching bases. The clonotype was recovered from a man in his late teens or twenties in good health and CMV-seronegative. What was sequenced was PBMCs. The sequenced DNA: TGTGCCAGCAGCTTTGGGGCCGCGGCTATAGTGAATTCACCCCTCCACTTT. This sequence encodes CASSFGAAAIVNSPLHF.